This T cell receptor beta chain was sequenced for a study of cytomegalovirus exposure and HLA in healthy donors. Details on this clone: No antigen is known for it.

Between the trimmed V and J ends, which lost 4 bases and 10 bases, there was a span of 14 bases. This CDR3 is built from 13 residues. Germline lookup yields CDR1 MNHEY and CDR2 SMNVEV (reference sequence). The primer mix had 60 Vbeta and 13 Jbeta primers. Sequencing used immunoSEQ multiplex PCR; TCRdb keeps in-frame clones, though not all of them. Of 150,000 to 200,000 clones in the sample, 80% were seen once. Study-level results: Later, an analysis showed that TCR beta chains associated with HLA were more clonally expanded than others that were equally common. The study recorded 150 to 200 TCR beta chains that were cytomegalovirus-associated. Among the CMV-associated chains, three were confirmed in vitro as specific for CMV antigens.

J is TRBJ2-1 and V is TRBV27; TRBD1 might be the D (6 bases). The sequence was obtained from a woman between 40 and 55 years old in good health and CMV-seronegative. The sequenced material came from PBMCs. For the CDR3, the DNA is TGTGCCAGCAGTTACGCAGGGGATAACGAGCAGTTCTTC. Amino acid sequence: CASSYAGDNEQFF.